This T cell receptor beta chain was observed in a study of T cells in Graves' hyperthyroidism and ophthalmopathy. Hyperthyroidism, newly diagnosed and lasting under 2 months, affected patients aged 18 to 65. Exclusion followed for patients with uncontrolled infection, other autoimmune disease, pregnancy or lactation. Used for diagnoses were clinical symptoms, serum thyroxine and TRAb, thyroid ultrasound and orbital computed tomography. Amplification of TCR beta CDR3 regions used RNA as the template. TCR CDR3 regions were first amplified by RT-PCR with HTBI primers. TCRdb recomputed calls from the multiplex PCR reads with MiXCR, one row per CDR3 protein. The sample has roughly 580,000 distinct CDR3 sequences, 35% to 55% seen once. From germline, CDR1 is SGDLS and CDR2 YYNGEE. The CDR3 has 16 amino acids. V lost 4 bases and J lost 2; bases outside the gene matches: 5. This clonotype occurred a few times. The antigen is unknown.

The study, taken as a whole, reports: Ophthalmopathy was separated from stable hyperthyroidism by a 13 V-J model.

The sequence derives from a woman under 30 with Graves' hyperthyroidism. V usage is TRBV9 and J usage is TRBJ2-7, with 14 bases that match TRBD2. Sequenced material: peripheral blood or thyroid tissue (not recorded which). The CDR3 sequence: CASSQPGLAGAYEQYF. CDR3 nucleotide sequence: TGTGCCAGCAGCCAACCGGGACTAGCGGGAGCCTACGAGCAGTACTTC.